This paragraph reports one T cell receptor beta chain. The entry originates in a study of cytomegalovirus exposure and HLA in healthy donors. Study context: Per a later analysis, the roughly 700 first-cohort and fewer than 150 validation repertoires shared one platform.

With V trimmed by 1 base and J by 0 bases, 8 bases remained unmatched. Germline CDR1 is SGHDT and CDR2 is YYEEEE. The CDR3 has 18 residues. The data were produced by immunoSEQ multiplex PCR, yet TCRdb's version contains in-frame clones alone and is incomplete. Seen here are 50,000 to 70,000 clones, roughly 95% observed once, and the top ten hold almost 6%. The donors were members of the validation cohort, which comprised 120 subjects and was separate from the first cohort of 670 or so subjects. The receptor was isolated from a woman between 18 and 30 years old in good health and CMV-seropositive. V gene TRBV5-6 combines with J gene TRBJ1-4; 8 nucleotides agree with TRBD1. Sequencing was done on a sample of PBMCs. The CDR3 is CASSLKGQGKATNEKLFF. The CDR3 nucleotides read TGTGCCAGCAGCTTGAAAGGACAGGGAAAGGCAACTAATGAAAAACTGTTTTTT.